This T cell receptor beta chain is from a study of T cell responses to AZD1222 COVID-19 vaccine. Produced via immunoSEQ multiplex PCR; TCRdb's table is partial and in-frame only. The data hold 100,000 or so clones, with 85% to 90% observed a single time. CDR1 and CDR2 (germline): SGHAT, FQNNGV. The CDR3 loop spans 10 amino acids. Notes on this clone: The antigen is undetermined. A read error may account for a junction end that differs from germline.

Findings of the study overall: The study reported that nearly half of spike-specific TCRs target unmutated variant regions. Donors were chiefly white British, with a greater number of females, and clonal diversity was perhaps underestimated. Repertoire sampling happened only post peak T cell response.

Sequenced material: peripheral blood, taken on day 0 of AZD1222 vaccination. The chain carries TRBV11-2 and TRBJ1-1; D is ambiguous. This receptor was identified in an adult in good health. CDR3 sequence: CASSYTEAFF. CDR3 DNA sequence: TGTGCCAGCAGCTACACAGAAGCTTTCTTT.